This TCR beta chain stems from a study of blood T cell repertoires in COVID-19. Study in general: Donors in the United States, Italy and Spain gave samples during acute or convalescent COVID-19. PBMCs, B-cell-depleted T cells, or T cells provided the cDNA or gDNA that made up the material.

Here immunoSEQ multiplex PCR was the method, and the copy in TCRdb shows in-frame clones only, minus some. In the table there are approximately 270,000 clones, roughly 85% of which are singletons. The sample holds a few counts of this clone. The CDR3 spans 16 residues. Trimming stripped 4 bases from V and 2 bases from J, with 16 bases between. Germline V lookup: CDR1 SGHRS, CDR2 YFSETQ. Sequencing was done on a sample of peripheral blood. The rearrangement joins TRBV5-1 to TRBJ1-3; D remains unclear. This clonotype was sampled from a young man with active or convalescent COVID-19. The CDR3: CASSPSTRGTGNTIYF. The CDR3, as DNA: TGCGCCAGCAGCCCCAGCACCAGAGGAACTGGAAACACCATATATTTT.